This T cell receptor (beta chain) emerged from a study of blood T cells in healthy people across ages. The CDR3 covers 15 residues. With 3 bases removed from V and 1 base from J, the gap between germline ends came to 11 bases. Germline-derived CDR1 and CDR2 are SGHTA and FQGNSA. Only a few counts were recorded for this clonotype. The second PCR ran roughly 7 to 12 cycles with a sample-barcoded 5' primer and J-beta primers. Every sample gave at least 2.5 million paired-end reads containing CDR3. Via MiXCR, TCRdb re-called the 5' RACE reads, giving one row per CDR3 protein. The sample contains about 680,000 distinct CDR3 sequences, more than 40% of which appear only once.

This chain uses TRBV7-2 with TRBJ2-3; D is unclear. The sample comprised blood. The TCR originated in a woman aged 55-75 years in good health. CDR3 bases: TGTGCCAGCAGCTTGTCAGTTTGGGGCACAGATACGCAGTATTTT. Its translation: CASSLSVWGTDTQYF.